The 29 T cell receptor beta chains below all came from one sample that was sequenced in a study of OX40 agonist ivuxolimab in advanced cancers. Measured with immunoSEQ multiplex PCR; TCRdb has only the in-frame clones, and not every one. The sample has 65,000 to 75,000 clones; 80% to 90% are singletons. The sample consisted of CD4+ or CD8+ T cells sorted from blood, taken in a trial of the OX40 agonist ivuxolimab. The receptors shown here come from an adult with an advanced solid tumor such as melanoma, head and neck, liver or kidney cancer.

The V gene is TRBV6-7, the J gene TRBJ2-3; D is possibly TRBD2 (6 bases). TRBV6-7 is flagged as an ORF with uncertain function. The CDR3 contains 13 residues. Trimming removed 6 bases at V and 6 bases at J, with 13 bases between. In nucleotides, the CDR3 is TGTGCCAGCAGCCGGGACTCGTGGGATACGCAGTATTTT. The encoded protein is CASSRDSWDTQYF.

V and J are TRBV6-1 and TRBJ1-3; D possibly corresponds to TRBD1 (5 bases). The CDR3 extends over 14 amino acids. Trimming stripped 6 bases from V and 0 bases from J, with 9 bases between. Germline CDR1 reads MNHNS; CDR2 reads SASEGT. CDR3 nucleotide sequence: TGTGCCAGCAGCTTTGACAGCTCTGGAAACACCATATATTTT. The encoded protein is CASSFDSSGNTIYF.

The genes are TRBV5-1 and TRBJ2-1; 7 bases match TRBD2. Germline V gives CDR1 SGHRS, CDR2 YFSETQ. Unmatched junction bases numbered 7, after V lost 5 bases and J lost 5 bases. The CDR3 totals 14 residues. CDR3: CASRSMGRDNEQFF. The CDR3 DNA sequence: TGCGCCAGCAGATCGATGGGGAGGGACAATGAGCAGTTCTTC.

V usage is TRBV27 and J usage is TRBJ1-1; 8 bases match TRBD1. The V gene end was trimmed by 2 bases and the J gene end by 8 bases; junction bases not matched to a gene: 4. Germline loops: CDR1 MNHEY, CDR2 SMNVEV (reference sequence). This CDR3 region has 13 residues. The CDR3 spells CASSLGRDREAFF. CDR3 sequence (DNA): TGTGCCAGCAGTTTAGGGAGGGACAGGGAAGCTTTCTTT.

This clone was seen just once. The V call is TRBV10-1, the J call TRBJ1-1; D is ambiguous. CDR1 is WNHNN, CDR2 SYGVQD, per germline (reference sequence). With 3 bases removed from V and 6 bases from J, the gap between germline ends came to 11 bases. The CDR3 has 13 residues. The CDR3 sequence is CASSENGRAEAFF. The CDR3 DNA reads as TGCGCCAGCAGTGAAAATGGGAGGGCTGAAGCTTTCTTT.

This chain uses TRBV4-1 with TRBJ1-4; D gene uncertain. CDR3 length equals 16 residues. The germline CDR1 and CDR2 sequences are MGHRA and YSYEKL. Between the trimmed V and J ends, which lost 3 bases and 4 bases, there was a span of 15 bases. The CDR3 loop reads CASSQTNMGFNEKLFF. CDR3 bases: TGCGCCAGCAGCCAGACAAATATGGGTTTTAATGAAAAACTGTTTTTT.

The V gene is TRBV7-9, the J gene TRBJ1-5; 8 nucleotides line up with TRBD1. This CDR3 has 15 residues. Germline V CDR1 and CDR2: SEHNR, FQNEAQ (reference sequence). The trim removed 6 bases at V and 1 base at J, leaving 5 bases unmatched. CDR3 sequence: CASSPTGESNQPQHF. The CDR3 DNA follows: TGTGCCAGCAGTCCGACAGGGGAAAGCAATCAGCCCCAGCATTTT.

The chain carries TRBV6-1 and TRBJ1-5; D is undetermined. V lost 8 bases, J lost 3 bases, and 11 bases lay in between. The germline gives CDR1 MNHNS, CDR2 SASEGT. This CDR3 has 13 amino acids. The CDR3 nucleotides read TGTGCCAGCGCGACGGACCCCAATCAGCCCCAGCATTTT. As protein: CASATDPNQPQHF.

This clone was recorded only once. The chain is built from TRBV7-2 and TRBJ2-3; D might be TRBD2 (6 bases). Trimming stripped 6 bases from V and 2 bases from J, with 21 bases between. Per germline, CDR1 SGHTA and CDR2 FQGNSA. This CDR3 comprises 17 residues. This CDR3 is CASSGRLSAHLTDTQYF. The CDR3 DNA reads as TGTGCCAGCAGTGGGAGGTTGAGCGCCCACCTCACAGATACGCAGTATTTT. The variable domain in full, with the rest retrieved from reference TRBV7-2 and TRBJ2-3, is GAGVSQSPSNKVTEKGKDVELRCDPISGHTALYWYRQSLGQGLEFLIYFQGNSAPDKSGLPSDRFSAERTGGSVSTLTIQRTQQEDSAVYLCASSGRLSAHLTDTQYFGPGTRLTVL.

This clone was seen a few times. The chain couples TRBV6-5 to TRBJ2-5; 7 bases match TRBD1. Germline CDR1 is MNHEY and CDR2 is SVGAGI. The CDR3 extends over 13 amino acids. The trim removed 2 bases at V and 4 bases at J, leaving 1 base unmatched. For the CDR3, the DNA is TGTGCCAGCAGTTACGGGGACAGAGAGACCCAGTACTTC. Protein product: CASSYGDRETQYF.

The genes are TRBV7-3 and TRBJ2-3; 11 bases align to TRBD2. Germline assignment: CDR1 SGHTA and CDR2 FQGTGA. This CDR3 contains 14 residues. Unmatched junction bases numbered 5, after V lost 5 bases and J lost 7 bases. This CDR3 is CASSLAGGPNTQYF. For the CDR3, the DNA is TGTGCCAGCAGCCTAGCGGGAGGCCCAAATACGCAGTATTTT.

In DNA form, the CDR3 reads TGTGCCAGCCGGGACTCCGCCTACGAGCAGTACTTC. This codes for CASRDSAYEQYF. This rearrangement joins TRBV19 to TRBJ2-7; TRBD2 is a possible D gene (6 bases). The germline V gene encodes CDR1 LNHDA and CDR2 SQIVND (reference sequence). Trimming took off 9 bases at V and 2 bases at J, with 11 bases between the two ends. The CDR3 spans 12 residues.

V usage is TRBV6-1 and J usage is TRBJ1-1; no clear D gene. V gave up 8 bases and J gave up 1 base, with 11 bases separating them. Germline CDR1 reads MNHNS; CDR2 reads SASEGT. CDR3 length: 13 residues. CDR3 nucleotide sequence: TGTGCCAGCGGAGGACGGGAGAACACTGAAGCTTTCTTT. This encodes CASGGRENTEAFF.

The table lists this clone with a count of one. The chain employs TRBV11-1 and TRBJ2-7, with a possible D match to TRBD2 (5 bases). CDR1 is SGHAT and CDR2 is FQDESV in the germline V gene (reference sequence). The CDR3 contains 14 residues. Trimming shortened V by 5 bases and J by 2 bases, and 13 bases separated the two germline ends. CDR3 residues: CASSRDYTTYEQYF. DNA of the CDR3: TGTGCCAGCAGCCGAGACTACACTACCTACGAGCAGTACTTC.

The chain has TRBV19 and TRBJ1-5, with a possible D match to TRBD1 (6 bases). The germline V gene has CDR1 LNHDA and CDR2 SQIVND (reference sequence). The CDR3 is made up of 15 amino acids. Trimming cost V 10 bases and J 1 base, with 17 bases left between them. CDR3 sequence (DNA): TGTGCCACCGCGAACTTTGGGGGCAGCAATCAGCCCCAGCATTTT. Protein: CATANFGGSNQPQHF.

This chain joins TRBV28 and TRBJ2-2; 8 bases align to TRBD1. The CDR3 has 15 residues. Germline values: CDR1 MDHEN, CDR2 SYDVKM. Trimming removed 6 bases from V and 5 bases from J; junction bases left unmatched: 8. The CDR3, as DNA: TGTGCCAGCAGCCCTGGGGACAGGCGGACCGGGGAGCTGTTTTTT. Translation gives CASSPGDRRTGELFF.

This chain uses TRBV6-1 with TRBJ2-3, with 7 bases fitting TRBD2. The germline V gene encodes CDR1 MNHNS and CDR2 SASEGT. Losses at the gene ends were 2 bases for V and 3 bases for J; bases not matched to a gene: 8. The CDR3 has 16 residues. In nucleotides, the CDR3 is TGTGCCAGCAGTGAAATGGGGAGGGGTTGGACAGATACGCAGTATTTT. This sequence encodes CASSEMGRGWTDTQYF.

The chain couples TRBV7-8 to TRBJ2-3; 11 bases map to TRBD2. The germline V gene encodes CDR1 SGHVS and CDR2 FQNEAQ. This CDR3 contains 18 residues. The ends lost 5 bases at V and 6 bases at J; junction bases unmatched: 16. Here the CDR3 reads CASSHGWRLAGLGDTQYF. The CDR3 DNA reads as TGTGCCAGCAGCCACGGGTGGAGACTAGCGGGACTGGGGGATACGCAGTATTTT.

Comments on this clone: One junction end does not reproduce the germline sequence, and a read error may be involved. Other DNA variants within this sample encode the same CDR3. V and J are TRBV18 and TRBJ1-1; D call uncertain. CDR1 and CDR2 (germline): KGHSH, LQKENI. This CDR3 contains 16 residues. CDR3 DNA: TGTGCTAGCTCCCTACCCTGGACGGGGAGGAACACTGAAGCTTTCTTT. It encodes CASSLPWTGRNTEAFF.

The rearrangement uses TRBV5-1 and TRBJ2-1; TRBD2 agrees at 10 bases. V lost 4 bases, J lost 8 bases, and 12 bases stayed unmatched. Germline CDR1 is SGHRS and CDR2 is YFSETQ. This CDR3 contains 16 residues. The chain's CDR3 is CASSTAGTSARDEQFF. Written as DNA, the CDR3 is TGCGCCAGCAGCACCGCCGGGACTAGCGCGCGAGATGAGCAGTTCTTC.

In its sample, this clone was seen a few times. CDR3 sequence reads: CASSSSGQGEAFF. CDR3 DNA sequence: TGTGCCAGCAGCTCCAGCGGACAGGGTGAAGCTTTCTTT. The chain joins TRBV9 to TRBJ1-1; 8 nucleotides match TRBD1. After removal of 4 bases from V and 7 bases from J, the junction contained 6 bases not matched to a gene. There are 13 residues in the CDR3. Germline V gene sequence: CDR1 SGDLS, CDR2 YYNGEE.

The rearrangement joins TRBV5-1 to TRBJ2-1; D might be TRBD1 (5 bases). This CDR3 has 15 amino acids. Germline V CDR1 and CDR2: SGHRS, YFSETQ. V lost 3 bases to trimming and J lost 0 bases, with 10 bases between them. In DNA form, the CDR3 reads TGCGCCAGCAGCTCAGGGATTAGCTCCTACAATGAGCAGTTCTTC. Protein product: CASSSGISSYNEQFF. The full variable domain, rest sourced from reference TRBV5-1 and TRBJ2-1, is KAGVTQTPRYLIKTRGQQVTLSCSPISGHRSVSWYQQTPGQGLQFLFEYFSETQRNKGNFPGRFSGRQFSNSRSEMNVSTLELGDSALYLCASSSGISSYNEQFFGPGTRLTVL.

V gene TRBV13 combines with J gene TRBJ2-7, with a possible D match to TRBD2 (6 bases). The ends were cut back, 0 bases at V and 2 bases at J, with 11 bases in the middle. The V gene's germline CDR1 is PRHDT and CDR2 FYEKMQ (reference sequence). CDR3 length equals 15 residues. The CDR3: CASSLGSAGPYEQYF. For the CDR3, the DNA is TGTGCCAGCAGCTTAGGGTCAGCGGGCCCCTACGAGCAGTACTTC.

This clone was observed a single time. V gene TRBV18 combines with J gene TRBJ2-7, with D maybe TRBD1 (6 bases). Trimming removed 2 bases from V and 0 bases from J, with 8 bases in between. The CDR3 spans 14 residues. Per the germline V gene, CDR1 is KGHSH and CDR2 is LQKENI. The CDR3 here is CASSPGGASYEQYF. The CDR3 coding sequence is TGTGCCAGCTCACCAGGGGGCGCCTCCTACGAGCAGTACTTC.

CDR3 DNA sequence: TGTGCCAGCAGTACGTCCCCGACAGGGACACGCGAGCAGTACTTC. It yields the protein CASSTSPTGTREQYF. J is TRBJ2-7 and V is TRBV28, with 7 bases fitting TRBD1. CDR1 MDHEN and CDR2 SYDVKM come from the germline V gene. V lost 5 bases to trimming and J lost 6 bases; unmatched junction nucleotides: 13. There are 15 residues in the CDR3.

The V gene is TRBV2, the J gene TRBJ2-1; 10 bases map to TRBD1. The germline V gene encodes CDR1 SNHLY and CDR2 FYNNEI. V lost 9 bases and J lost 5; bases outside the gene matches: 4. This CDR3 has 13 residues. The CDR3 reads CARAGTGDNEQFF. CDR3 bases: TGTGCCAGGGCCGGGACAGGGGACAATGAGCAGTTCTTC.

J is TRBJ1-5 and V is TRBV5-1; TRBD1 matches 7 bases. CDR1 is SGHRS and CDR2 is YFSETQ in the germline V gene. The CDR3 is 13 residues long. V shed 1 base and J 7 bases; nucleotides not matched to a gene: 2. The CDR3 nucleotides are TGCGCCAGCAGCTTGACAGGGGACCAGCCCCAGCATTTT. Protein: CASSLTGDQPQHF.

This sequence joins TRBV27 and TRBJ2-6; unclear D gene. The V end was cut by 5 bases, the J end by 0 bases, with 17 bases between. The CDR3 contains 18 residues. Germline V gene lookup returns CDR1 MNHEY and CDR2 SMNVEV (reference sequence). This chain's CDR3 is CASSPIRALISGANVLTF. CDR3 nucleotide sequence: TGTGCCAGCAGTCCCATCCGGGCCCTCATCTCTGGGGCCAACGTCCTGACTTTC.

The CDR3 coding sequence is TGCGCCAGCAGCTTAACAGGGGAAGGCTACAATGAGCAGTTCTTC. This codes for CASSLTGEGYNEQFF. This chain uses TRBV5-1 with TRBJ2-1, with 7 nucleotides matching TRBD1. V shed 2 bases, J shed 3 bases, and the junction held 5 bases outside the gene matches. Germline assignment: CDR1 SGHRS and CDR2 YFSETQ. This CDR3 is 15 amino acids long.